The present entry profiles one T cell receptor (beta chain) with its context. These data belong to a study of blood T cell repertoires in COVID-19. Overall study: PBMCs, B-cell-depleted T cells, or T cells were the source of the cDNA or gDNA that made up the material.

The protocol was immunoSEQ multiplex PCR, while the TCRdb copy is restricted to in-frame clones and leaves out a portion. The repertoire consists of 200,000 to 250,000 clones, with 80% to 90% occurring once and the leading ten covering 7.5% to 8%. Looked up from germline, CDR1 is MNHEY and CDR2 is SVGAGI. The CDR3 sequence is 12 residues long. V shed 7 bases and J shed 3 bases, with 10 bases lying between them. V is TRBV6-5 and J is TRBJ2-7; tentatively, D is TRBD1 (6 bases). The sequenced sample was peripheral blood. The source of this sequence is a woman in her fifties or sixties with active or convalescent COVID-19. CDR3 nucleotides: TGTGCCAGCACCACAGGGCACTACGAGCAGTACTTC. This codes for CASTTGHYEQYF.